A single sample is the source of the 5 T cell receptor beta chains below, sequenced in a study of spatial heterogeneity in lung cancer. TCRdb re-called the 5' RACE reads through MiXCR, storing one row per CDR3 protein. The table has about 120,000 distinct CDR3 sequences, more than 10% seen once. Regarding time point: blood at routine non-recurrence follow-up after resection. Whole RNA obtained from tumor, nontumor lung or frozen PBMC underwent sequencing without sorting. This material consisted of PBMCs, taken at follow-up. These receptors came from a male donor with early-stage non-small cell lung cancer.

This clonotype was observed at least ten times. Here the CDR3 reads CASSERDEQFF. In nucleotides, the CDR3 is TGTGCCAGCAGTGAGCGGGATGAGCAGTTCTTC. This chain connects TRBV2 to TRBJ2-1, with D possibly TRBD2 on 5 matching bases. This CDR3 has 11 amino acids. Trimming removed 3 bases from V and 8 bases from J, with 5 bases in between. Germline values: CDR1 SNHLY, CDR2 FYNNEI.

In its sample, this clonotype was seen many times. The chain couples TRBV29-1 to TRBJ2-1, with a possible D match to TRBD2 (7 bases). Germline CDR1 and CDR2: SQVTM and ANQGSEA. Trimming took off 4 bases at V and 0 bases at J, with 10 bases between the two ends. CDR3 length: 14 residues. Written as DNA, the CDR3 is TGCAGCGTTGTAGGGGGGGCCTCCTACAATGAGCAGTTCTTC. Translating it yields CSVVGGASYNEQFF.

The chain uses TRBV5-4 and TRBJ2-3; D unclear. Between the trimmed V and J ends, which lost 1 base and 0 bases, there was a span of 9 bases. CDR1 is SGHNT, CDR2 YYREEE, per germline (reference sequence). This CDR3 has 15 amino acids. CDR3 nucleotide sequence: TGTGCCAGCAGCTTGCTGCAGACTAGCACAGATACGCAGTATTTT. Encoded protein: CASSLLQTSTDTQYF.

Points on this clonotype: The junction differs from germline at one of its ends, possibly a read error. CDR3 coding DNA: TGCACCAGCAGTTTAAAGCCCGGGACAGGGGGCAAGAACTACGAGCAGTACTTC. This sequence encodes CTSSLKPGTGGKNYEQYF. The V gene is TRBV27, the J gene TRBJ2-7; 12 bases match TRBD1. CDR3 length: 18 amino acids. Germline V gene data show CDR1 as MNHEY and CDR2 as SMNVEV (reference sequence).

This clonotype appeared a few times. The chain is built from TRBV20-1 and TRBJ2-7; tentative D call: TRBD1 (6 bases). Germline V gene lookup returns CDR1 DFQATT and CDR2 SNEGSKA (reference sequence). V was clipped by 3 bases and J by 3 bases, with 12 bases between them. The CDR3 is made up of 13 amino acids. The CDR3 region is CSASRDTHYEQYF. CDR3 bases: TGCAGTGCTAGCCGGGACACCCACTACGAGCAGTACTTC.